Listed below are T cell receptor beta chains from one sample, sequenced in a study of blood T cell repertoires in COVID-19. Assay used: immunoSEQ multiplex PCR; TCRdb lists only in-frame clones, some missing. The table shows more than 85,000 clones, with 70% to 85% occurring only once. The sequencing sample was made of peripheral blood. The receptors were sampled from a man aged 60-69 years with active or convalescent COVID-19. Both conserved end residues are part of each CDR3. A D gene is named only where the DNA matches it firmly. Clone size appears in some rows only: once, few, many, or a class for an expanded clone.

D gene	V gene	J gene	clone size	CDR3 length	CDR3 DNA	CDR3 protein
NA	TRBV7-9	TRBJ1-5	NA	20	TGTGCCAGCACCCCATCGACACGGGCGTACAGGGCACATTTCAATCAGCCCCAGCATTTT	CASTPSTRAYRAHFNQPQHF
TRBD2	TRBV5-1	TRBJ2-1	NA	16	TGCGCCAGCAGCCCGGGACTAGCGGGCTCCTACAATGAGCAGTTCTTC	CASSPGLAGSYNEQFF
NA	TRBV18	TRBJ2-1	NA	15	TGTGCCAGCTCACCAGGACTGGGTTGGCTCAATGAGCAGTTCTTC	CASSPGLGWLNEQFF
NA	TRBV5-4	TRBJ1-1	NA	13	TGTGCCAGCAGCCAGGGAACGAACACTGAAGCTTTCTTT	CASSQGTNTEAFF
TRBD1	TRBV6-2/TRBV6-3	TRBJ1-2	NA	14	TGTGCCAGCAGTCAATGGACAGGGAACTATGGCTACACCTTC	CASSQWTGNYGYTF
TRBD1	TRBV28	TRBJ1-5	NA	15	TGTGCCAGCAGGCCGCCGACAGGGGGCTATCAGCCCCAGCATTTT	CASRPPTGGYQPQHF
NA	TRBV7-9	TRBJ2-1	NA	15	TGTGCCAGCAGCTTATACTCCCATGGGGGGAATGAGCAGTTCTTC	CASSLYSHGGNEQFF
NA	TRBV14	TRBJ1-2	NA	14	TGTGCCAGCAGCCAAGCTGGGGAGACAGGAGCTTTATACTTC	CASSQAGETGALYF
NA	TRBV5-1	TRBJ2-2	NA	14	TGCGCCAGCAGCTCCAGGGAAAACACCGGGGAGCTGTTTTTT	CASSSRENTGELFF
TRBD2	TRBV7-9	TRBJ2-1	NA	15	TGTGCCAGCAGCCGGCGGGGGAGCTCCTACAATGAGCAGTTCTTC	CASSRRGSSYNEQFF
NA	TRBV4-3	TRBJ2-1	few	14	TGCGCCAGCAGCCAAGATTGGAGGGGGCGGGGGCAGTTCTTC	CASSQDWRGRGQFF
TRBD1	TRBV27	TRBJ1-2	NA	15	TGTGCCAGCAGCGCCCACTACTCGACAGGGGATGGCTACACCTTC	CASSAHYSTGDGYTF
NA	TRBV7-9	TRBJ1-1	NA	14	TGTGCCAGCTCCGATGCCACTTCCAACACTGAAGCTTTCTTT	CASSDATSNTEAFF
NA	TRBV6-5	TRBJ2-7	NA	13	TGTGCCAGCAAAACGCCCCTAGCAGACGAGCAGTACTTC	CASKTPLADEQYF
NA	TRBV5-4	TRBJ1-6	NA	12	TGTGCCAGCAGCTCATCAAATTCACCCCTCCACTTT	CASSSSNSPLHF
TRBD2	TRBV5-1	TRBJ2-1	few	16	TGCGCCAGCAGCTTGGAAATAGCGGGAGGGTACAATGAGCAGTTCTTC	CASSLEIAGGYNEQFF
TRBD1	TRBV9	TRBJ2-5	NA	15	TGTGCCAGCAGCGCGCAGACAGGGCCCCGAGAGACCCAGTACTTC	CASSAQTGPRETQYF
TRBD1	TRBV7-9	TRBJ1-1	NA	11	TGTGCCAGCAGCTTCGGGACAGGGCTAGCGTTT	CASSFGTGLAF
TRBD2	TRBV7-9	TRBJ2-1	NA	16	TGTGCCAGCAGCACAAGGACTAGCGGGTGGATCAATGAGCAGTTCTTC	CASSTRTSGWINEQFF
TRBD2	TRBV3-1/TRBV3-2	TRBJ2-3	NA	17	TGTGCCAGCAGCCAAGATGGGACTAGCGGGAGCACAGATACGCAGTATTTT	CASSQDGTSGSTDTQYF
TRBD2	TRBV6-5	TRBJ2-5	once	15	TGTGCCAGCAGTCAAAGCGGGAGTGGGCAAGAGACCCAGTACTTC	CASSQSGSGQETQYF
NA	TRBV5-1	TRBJ1-4	NA	14	TGCGCCAGCACCTCTACAGCCTCTAATGAAAAACTGTTTTTT	CASTSTASNEKLFF
NA	TRBV7-9	TRBJ2-7	NA	12	TGTGCCAGCAGTAATTCGGGTTACGAGCAGTACTTC	CASSNSGYEQYF
NA	TRBV7-9	TRBJ1-1	NA	15	TGTGCCAGCAGCTTATTATACGGTAACAACACTGAAGCTTTCTTT	CASSLLYGNNTEAFF
TRBD1	TRBV5-8	TRBJ1-5	NA	16	TGTGCCAGCAGCGTCTGGACAGGGAATAGCAATCAGCCCCAGCATTTT	CASSVWTGNSNQPQHF
NA	TRBV28	TRBJ2-7	NA	13	TGTGCCAGCAGTTTGTCCAACTCCTACGAGCAGTACTTC	CASSLSNSYEQYF
NA	TRBV18	TRBJ1-6	NA	16	TGTGCCAGCTCACCTCCCACGTCCCCGAGTAATTCACCCCTCCACTTT	CASSPPTSPSNSPLHF
NA	TRBV6-5	TRBJ2-1	NA	16	TGTGCCAGCAGTTACTCAAGGGCTAGCGTATACAATGAGCAGTTCTTC	CASSYSRASVYNEQFF
NA	TRBV27	TRBJ1-2	NA	12	TGTGCCAGCAGCTACAGGGTTGGCGGCTACACCTTC	CASSYRVGGYTF
TRBD2	TRBV2	TRBJ2-5	NA	14	TGTGCCAGCAGTACCCCGGGAGCGGGGGAGACCCAGTACTTC	CASSTPGAGETQYF
TRBD2	TRBV5-4	TRBJ2-2	NA	17	TGTGCCAGCAGCTGGACTAGCGGGAACCTACACACCGGGGAGCTGTTTTTT	CASSWTSGNLHTGELFF
TRBD2	TRBV10-2	TRBJ2-3	NA	15	TGCGCCAGCAGTGATGTAGCGGGAGGAGAAGATACGCAGTATTTT	CASSDVAGGEDTQYF
TRBD1	TRBV30	TRBJ1-4	once	12	TGTGCCTTACAGGGGGCGGATGAAAAACTGTTTTTT	CALQGADEKLFF
NA	TRBV4-3	TRBJ1-1	NA	13	TGCGCCAGCAGCCAAGTTCAGGGGTCTGAAGCTTTCTTT	CASSQVQGSEAFF
NA	TRBV10-2	TRBJ2-2	NA	14	TGCGCCAGCAGTGAACAGGGTTTCGGCGGGGAGCTGTTTTTT	CASSEQGFGGELFF
NA	TRBV27	TRBJ2-1	NA	13	TGTGCCAGCATAGGAGGGTCCTACAATGAGCAGTTCTTC	CASIGGSYNEQFF
NA	TRBV6-6	TRBJ1-5	NA	13	TGTGCCAGCAGTTCGAACCGGAATCAGCCCCAGCATTTT	CASSSNRNQPQHF
TRBD1	TRBV6-1	TRBJ1-4	NA	17	TGTGCCAGCAGTGAGGGACAGGGGTTTGCAACTAATGAAAAACTGTTTTTT	CASSEGQGFATNEKLFF
TRBD1	TRBV18	TRBJ2-4	NA	16	TGTGCCAGCTCACGGGGGACAGGGCTAGCCAAAAACATTCAGTACTTC	CASSRGTGLAKNIQYF
TRBD2	TRBV7-2	TRBJ2-3	NA	17	TGTGCCAGCAGTTCAAATCCCAGCGGGAGGGGCACAGATACGCAGTATTTT	CASSSNPSGRGTDTQYF
TRBD2	TRBV5-1	TRBJ2-5	once	16	TGCGCCAGCAGCTCCGGACTAGCGGGGTTCCAAGAGACCCAGTACTTC	CASSSGLAGFQETQYF
NA	TRBV27	TRBJ2-5	few	15	TGTGCCAGCAGTTTTGGCGGGTCCTTGGGAGAGACCCAGTACTTC	CASSFGGSLGETQYF
NA	TRBV28	TRBJ2-1	NA	15	TGTGCCAGCAGTCTCAGGCTAGGGGCCTACAATGAGCAGTTCTTC	CASSLRLGAYNEQFF
NA	TRBV5-1	TRBJ2-3	NA	14	TGCGCCAGCAGCTTGGGGACTAGCACAGATACGCAGTATTTT	CASSLGTSTDTQYF
NA	TRBV7-2	TRBJ2-3	NA	11	TGTGCCAGCAGCTTAGCGGCTACGCAGTATTTT	CASSLAATQYF
NA	TRBV10-3	TRBJ2-1	NA	16	TGTGCCATCAGTGAGTCTGCACTAGAGACCTACAATGAGCAGTTCTTC	CAISESALETYNEQFF
TRBD1	TRBV10-3	TRBJ2-2	few	15	TGTGCCATCAGTGAAACAGGGGGACGCACCGGGGAGCTGTTTTTT	CAISETGGRTGELFF
TRBD2	TRBV30	TRBJ2-5	NA	14	TGTGCCTGGAGTCGTAGCGGGATACAAGAGACCCAGTACTTC	CAWSRSGIQETQYF
TRBD1	TRBV28	TRBJ2-1	NA	14	TGTGCCAGCAGTTTACAGGGGGCTGGGGATGAGCAGTTCTTC	CASSLQGAGDEQFF